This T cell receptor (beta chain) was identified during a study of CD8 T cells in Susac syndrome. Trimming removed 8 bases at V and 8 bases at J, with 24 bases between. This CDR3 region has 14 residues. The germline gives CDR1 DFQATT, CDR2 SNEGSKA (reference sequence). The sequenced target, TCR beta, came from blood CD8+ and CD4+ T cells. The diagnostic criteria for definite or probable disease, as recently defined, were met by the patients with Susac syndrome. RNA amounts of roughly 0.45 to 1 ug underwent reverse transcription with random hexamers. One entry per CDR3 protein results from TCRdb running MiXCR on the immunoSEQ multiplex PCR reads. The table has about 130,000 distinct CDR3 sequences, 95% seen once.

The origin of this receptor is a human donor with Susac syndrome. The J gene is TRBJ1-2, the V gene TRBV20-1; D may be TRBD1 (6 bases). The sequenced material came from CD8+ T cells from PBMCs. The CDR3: CSPIMPLQGSGYTF. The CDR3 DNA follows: TGCAGTCCCATAATGCCCCTACAGGGATCCGGCTACACCTTC.